Listed here are 21 T cell receptor beta chains from one sample, sequenced in a study of blood T cells in healthy people across ages. A second PCR, run for about 7 to 11 cycles, used a sample-barcoded 5' primer plus a J-beta primer mix. Each CDR3 protein is one row after TCRdb ran MiXCR on the 5' RACE reads. Seen here are around 800,000 distinct CDR3 sequences, about half observed once, and the top ten hold approximately 18%. The specimen sequenced was blood. The receptors originated from a man at least 80 years old in good health.

This clonotype was found many times. The V gene is TRBV12-3 or TRBV12-4, the J gene TRBJ2-5, with 9 bases aligning to TRBD1. J gave up 5 bases and V 0 bases, and 4 bases lay outside the gene matches. The CDR3 covers 15 residues. For the CDR3, the DNA is TGTGCCAGCAGTTTAGCGGGACAGGGCCAGGAGACCCAGTACTTC. This codes for CASSLAGQGQETQYF.

This clonotype showed up many times. V gene TRBV5-1 combines with J gene TRBJ2-1; D gene unclear. The germline gives CDR1 SGHRS, CDR2 YFSETQ. The V end was cut by 2 bases, the J end by 4 bases, with 13 bases between. This CDR3 contains 15 residues. In nucleotides, the CDR3 is TGCGCCAGCAGCTTTACCGGGCCAGAGTACAATGAGCAGTTCTTC. Translated: CASSFTGPEYNEQFF.

J is TRBJ1-6 and V is TRBV5-6, with 9 bases that match TRBD1. The junction had 1 base not matched to a gene; V was cut back by 3 bases and J by 3 bases. Germline CDR1 is SGHDT and CDR2 is YYEEEE. This CDR3 contains 15 residues. CDR3 protein: CASSWDRDYNSPLHF. The CDR3 DNA follows: TGTGCCAGCAGCTGGGACAGGGACTATAATTCACCCCTCCACTTT.

This clonotype was observed a handful of times. The rearrangement links TRBV20-1 to TRBJ2-1, with TRBD2 matching 8 bases. Germline V CDR1 and CDR2: DFQATT, SNEGSKA (reference sequence). The V segment lost 3 bases and the J segment 5 bases; nucleotides outside the gene matches: 12. This CDR3 comprises 16 residues. The CDR3 DNA follows: TGCAGTGCTAGGGGGGTTAGCGGGGAGCTTAACAATGAGCAGTTCTTC. This sequence encodes CSARGVSGELNNEQFF.

On this clonotype: Relative to the germline gene, one junction end is altered; a read error may explain this. V gene TRBV5-1 combines with J gene TRBJ1-2; D unresolved. CDR3 length: 15 amino acids. From germline, CDR1 is SGHRS and CDR2 YFSETQ. The CDR3 here is CASSFRRESSDGHTF. As DNA, the CDR3 is TGCGCGAGCAGCTTTCGGCGCGAGTCAAGTGATGGCCACACCTTC.

The chain carries TRBV28 and TRBJ1-2; D is uncertain. Germline loops: CDR1 MDHEN, CDR2 SYDVKM. The CDR3 has 16 residues. Trimming took off 6 bases at V and 4 bases at J, with 21 bases between the two ends. CDR3 residues: CASRALTGLGSYGYTF. CDR3 DNA sequence: TGTGCCAGCAGGGCCTTAACCGGTCTGGGCAGCTATGGCTACACCTTC.

The sample holds many counts of this clonotype. The V call is TRBV28, the J call TRBJ2-1; TRBD1 agrees at 7 bases. The V gene's germline CDR1 is MDHEN and CDR2 SYDVKM. After removal of 8 bases from V and 4 bases from J, the junction contained 8 bases not matched to a gene. The CDR3 is 14 amino acids. The CDR3, as DNA: TGTGCCAGCGGGTCAATACAGGGGTACAATGAGCAGTTCTTC. Its protein is CASGSIQGYNEQFF.

V usage is TRBV12-3 or TRBV12-4 and J usage is TRBJ2-7, with D tentatively TRBD1 (6 bases). The V end lost 5 bases, the J end lost 5 bases, and 22 bases lay between the germline ends. CDR3 length equals 16 residues. The CDR3 sequence is CASSLTSTGKIHEQYF. CDR3 nucleotide sequence: TGTGCCAGCAGTCTGACATCGACAGGAAAGATCCACGAGCAGTACTTC.

The V call is TRBV4-2, the J call TRBJ1-3, with D unclear. Germline V lookup: CDR1 LGHNA, CDR2 YNFKEQ. Trimming cost V 1 base and J 1 base, with 11 bases left between them. This CDR3 contains 16 residues. The CDR3 is CASSQVGFGSGNTIYF. CDR3 DNA: TGTGCCAGCAGCCAAGTGGGGTTTGGATCTGGAAACACCATATATTTT.

On this clonotype itself: A read error may account for a junction end that differs from germline. The rearrangement links TRBV12-3 or TRBV12-4 to TRBJ1-5; TRBD1 agrees at 8 bases. CDR3 length: 14 residues. The CDR3 DNA sequence: TGTGCCAGCAGTTCCGGACAGGGAAATCAGCTCCAGCATTTT. Protein sequence: CASSSGQGNQLQHF.

The chain carries TRBV4-2 and TRBJ1-2; D is ambiguous. CDR3 size: 15 residues. V lost 0 bases and J lost 3, with 11 bases in between. The germline V gene has CDR1 LGHNA and CDR2 YNFKEQ. CDR3 in amino acids: CASSQDPAGDYGYTF. The CDR3 DNA reads as TGTGCCAGCAGCCAAGATCCCGCCGGTGACTATGGCTACACCTTC.

Comment on this clonotype: One end of the junction varies from germline; a read error may be responsible. The chain carries TRBV7-9 and TRBJ2-7; D is uncertain. Germline assignment: CDR1 SEHNR and CDR2 FQNEAQ (reference sequence). This CDR3 comprises 12 residues. The CDR3 sequence is CASSLISHEQYF. The CDR3 DNA reads TGTGCCAGCAGCTTAATCTCCCACGAGCAGTACTTC. Together with reference TRBV7-9 and TRBJ2-7, the CDR3 gives the full variable domain: DTGVSQNPRHKITKRGQNVTFRCDPISEHNRLYWYRQTLGQGPEFLTYFQNEAQLEKSRLLSDRFSAERPKGSFSTLEIQRTEQGDSAMYLCASSLISHEQYFGPGTRLTVT.

This clonotype has just a few counts. The chain employs TRBV7-2 and TRBJ2-1; no firm D call. The CDR3 is 12 residues long. The germline gives CDR1 SGHTA, CDR2 FQGNSA. Trimming removed 0 bases from V and 9 bases from J, with 6 bases in between. The CDR3 is CASSLAAAEQFF. DNA for the CDR3: TGTGCCAGCAGCTTAGCGGCCGCTGAGCAGTTCTTC.

The CDR3 DNA reads TGCAGTGCGTCCGGGACTAACTATGAGCAGTTCTTC. Translation: CSASGTNYEQFF. This sequence joins TRBV20-1 and TRBJ2-1; 7 bases fit TRBD2. This CDR3 spans 12 amino acids. The germline gives CDR1 DFQATT, CDR2 SNEGSKA (reference sequence). Losses at the gene ends were 6 bases for V and 8 bases for J; bases not matched to a gene: 7.

The genes are TRBV5-6 and TRBJ2-7; 9 bases are a match to TRBD2. The length of the CDR3 is 18 residues. Trimming took 0 bases from V and 4 from J; bases not matched to a gene: 14. The germline gives CDR1 SGHDT, CDR2 YYEEEE. CDR3 region: CASSLAKYGGRAAYEQYF. The CDR3 DNA reads TGTGCCAGCAGCTTGGCCAAGTATGGCGGGAGGGCCGCGTACGAGCAGTACTTC.

This clonotype was found many times. A much larger clone differs by one base, so this may be a read error. The J gene is TRBJ2-7, the V gene TRBV28, with TRBD1 identical over 7 bases. The V segment lost 5 bases and the J segment 3 bases; nucleotides outside the gene matches: 4. Germline V gene lookup returns CDR1 MDHEN and CDR2 SYDVKM. The CDR3 is 13 residues long. CDR3 coding DNA: TGTGCCAGCAGTAGAGGGACAGTCTACGAGCAGTACTTC. It translates to CASSRGTVYEQYF.

This clonotype showed up just a few times. V and J are TRBV28 and TRBJ1-2; D ambiguous. The CDR3 runs 17 residues. Germline V gene lookup returns CDR1 MDHEN and CDR2 SYDVKM. The V end was cut by 7 bases, the J end by 3 bases, with 24 bases between. The DNA for the CDR3 is TGTGCCAGCATCTATTCTTCGGGGTTCGAGTGGGACTATGGCTACACCTTC. Translating gives CASIYSSGFEWDYGYTF.

This clonotype was observed a few times. This chain connects TRBV5-1 to TRBJ2-3; D is undetermined. Trimming removed 4 bases from V and 4 bases from J, with 4 bases in between. Germline values: CDR1 SGHRS, CDR2 YFSETQ. CDR3 length: 11 residues. DNA for the CDR3: TGCGCCAGCAGCGATGCAGATACGCAGTATTTT. Translation gives CASSDADTQYF.

The V and J genes are TRBV7-8 and TRBJ2-1, with D possibly called TRBD1 or TRBD2 (6 bases each). The CDR3 is made up of 18 amino acids. The germline gives CDR1 SGHVS, CDR2 FQNEAQ. V was pared by 2 bases and J by 1 base, with 18 bases between. The CDR3 spells CASSLKEGHYHSYNEQFF. For the CDR3, the DNA is TGTGCCAGCAGCTTAAAGGAGGGACACTATCATTCCTACAATGAGCAGTTCTTC. Supplemented by reference TRBV7-8 and TRBJ2-1, the full variable domain reads GAGVSQSPRYKVAKRGQDVALRCDPISGHVSLFWYQQALGQGPEFLTYFQNEAQLDKSGLPSDRFFAERPEGSVSTLKIQRTQQEDSAVYLCASSLKEGHYHSYNEQFFGPGTRLTVL.

Remarks on this clonotype: At one end the junction does not follow the germline gene, possibly because of a read error. The CDR3 DNA follows: TGTGCCGGCAGCTTCTTCGGTAATACGCAGTATTTT. This sequence encodes CAGSFFGNTQYF. The chain combines TRBV3-1 with TRBJ2-3; D is uncertain. CDR1 and CDR2 from the germline V gene are LGHDT and YNNKEL (reference sequence). This CDR3 comprises 12 residues.

This clonotype was counted a few times. The rearrangement links TRBV20-1 to TRBJ2-3, with 7 bases matching TRBD2. The trim removed 0 bases at V and 0 bases at J, leaving 6 bases unmatched. Looked up from germline, CDR1 is DFQATT and CDR2 is SNEGSKA (reference sequence). This CDR3 has 16 amino acids. The CDR3 bases are TGCAGTGCTAGAGATCGACTAGCAGTTAGCACAGATACGCAGTATTTT. This codes for CSARDRLAVSTDTQYF.